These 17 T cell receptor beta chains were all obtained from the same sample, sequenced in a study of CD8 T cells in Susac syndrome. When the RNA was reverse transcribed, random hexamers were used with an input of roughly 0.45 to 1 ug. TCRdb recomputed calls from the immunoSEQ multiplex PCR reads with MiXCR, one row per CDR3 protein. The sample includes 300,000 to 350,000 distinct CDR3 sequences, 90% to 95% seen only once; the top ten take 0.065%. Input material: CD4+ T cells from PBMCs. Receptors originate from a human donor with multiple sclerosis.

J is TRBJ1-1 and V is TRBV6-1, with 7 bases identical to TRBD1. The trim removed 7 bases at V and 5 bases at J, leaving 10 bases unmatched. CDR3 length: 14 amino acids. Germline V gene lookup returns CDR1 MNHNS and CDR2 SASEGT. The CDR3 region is CASTLDREGTEAFF. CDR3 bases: TGTGCCAGCACCCTCGACAGGGAAGGGACTGAAGCTTTCTTT.

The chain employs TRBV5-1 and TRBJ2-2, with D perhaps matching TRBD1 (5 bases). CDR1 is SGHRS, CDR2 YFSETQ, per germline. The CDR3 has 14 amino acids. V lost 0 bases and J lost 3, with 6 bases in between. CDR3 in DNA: TGCGCCAGCAGCTTGGGACAGTACACCGGGGAGCTGTTTTTT. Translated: CASSLGQYTGELFF.

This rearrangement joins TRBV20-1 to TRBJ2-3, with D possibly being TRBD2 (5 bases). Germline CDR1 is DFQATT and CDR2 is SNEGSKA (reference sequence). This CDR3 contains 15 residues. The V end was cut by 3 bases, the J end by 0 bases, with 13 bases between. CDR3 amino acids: CSARRTRVSTDTQYF. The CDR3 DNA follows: TGCAGTGCTAGGAGAACTAGGGTCAGCACAGATACGCAGTATTTT.

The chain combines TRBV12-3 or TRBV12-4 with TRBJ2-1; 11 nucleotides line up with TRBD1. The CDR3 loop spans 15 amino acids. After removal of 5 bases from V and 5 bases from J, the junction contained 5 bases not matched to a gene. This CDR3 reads CASSRWTGGNNEQFF. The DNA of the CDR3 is TGTGCCAGCAGTCGGTGGACAGGGGGCAACAATGAGCAGTTCTTC.

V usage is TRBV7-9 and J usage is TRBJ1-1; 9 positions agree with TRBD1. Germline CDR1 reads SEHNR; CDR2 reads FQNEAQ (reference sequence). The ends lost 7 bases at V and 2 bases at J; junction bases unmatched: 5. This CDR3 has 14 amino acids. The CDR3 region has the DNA TGTGCCAGCAACCCGGACAGGGGAAACACTGAAGCTTTCTTT. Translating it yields CASNPDRGNTEAFF.

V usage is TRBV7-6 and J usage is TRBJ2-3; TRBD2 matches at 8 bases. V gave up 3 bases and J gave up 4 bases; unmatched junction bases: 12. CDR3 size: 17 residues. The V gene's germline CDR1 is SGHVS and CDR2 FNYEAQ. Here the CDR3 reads CASSFPTGGAGPDTQYF. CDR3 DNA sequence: TGTGCCAGCAGCTTTCCTACCGGGGGGGCCGGGCCAGATACGCAGTATTTT.

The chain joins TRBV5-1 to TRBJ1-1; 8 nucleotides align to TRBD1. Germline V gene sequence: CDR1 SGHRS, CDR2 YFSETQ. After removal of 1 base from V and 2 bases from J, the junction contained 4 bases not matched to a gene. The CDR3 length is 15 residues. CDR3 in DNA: TGCGCCAGCAGCTTGTACGGACAGGGTAACACTGAAGCTTTCTTT. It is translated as CASSLYGQGNTEAFF.

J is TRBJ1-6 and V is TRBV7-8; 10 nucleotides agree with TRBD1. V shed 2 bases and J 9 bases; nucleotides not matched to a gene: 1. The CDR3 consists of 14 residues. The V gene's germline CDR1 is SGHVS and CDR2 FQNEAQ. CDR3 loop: CASSLRQGASPLHF. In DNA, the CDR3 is TGTGCCAGCAGCTTACGACAGGGGGCTTCACCCCTCCACTTT.

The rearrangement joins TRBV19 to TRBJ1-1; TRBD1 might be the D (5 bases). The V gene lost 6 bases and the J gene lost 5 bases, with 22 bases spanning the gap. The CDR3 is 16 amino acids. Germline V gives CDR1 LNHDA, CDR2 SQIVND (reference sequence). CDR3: CASRVAGTVTMTEAFF. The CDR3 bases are TGTGCCAGTAGAGTAGCTGGGACCGTTACTATGACTGAAGCTTTCTTT.

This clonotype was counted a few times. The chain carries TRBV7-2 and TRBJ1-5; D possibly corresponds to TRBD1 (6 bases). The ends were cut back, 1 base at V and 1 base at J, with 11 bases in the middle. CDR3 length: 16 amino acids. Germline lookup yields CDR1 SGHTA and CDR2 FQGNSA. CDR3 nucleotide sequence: TGTGCCAGCAGCTTAGATCGGGGGCTGAGCAATCAGCCCCAGCATTTT. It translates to CASSLDRGLSNQPQHF.

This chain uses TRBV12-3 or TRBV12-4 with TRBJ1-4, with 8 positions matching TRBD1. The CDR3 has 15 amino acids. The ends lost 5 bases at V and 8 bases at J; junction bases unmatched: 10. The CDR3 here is CASSPSDRGREKLFF. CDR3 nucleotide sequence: TGTGCCAGCAGTCCCAGCGACAGGGGAAGGGAAAAACTGTTTTTT.

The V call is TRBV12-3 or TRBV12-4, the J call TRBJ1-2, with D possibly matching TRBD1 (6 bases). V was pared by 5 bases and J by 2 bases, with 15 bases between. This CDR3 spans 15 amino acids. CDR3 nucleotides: TGTGCCAGCAGTAGCCGGACAGCGCTGAACTATGGCTACACCTTC. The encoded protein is CASSSRTALNYGYTF.

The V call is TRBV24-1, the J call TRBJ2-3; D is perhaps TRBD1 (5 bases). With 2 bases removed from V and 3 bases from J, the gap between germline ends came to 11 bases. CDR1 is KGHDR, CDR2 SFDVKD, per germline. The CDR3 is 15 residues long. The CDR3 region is CATSDWGLGTDTQYF. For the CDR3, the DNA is TGTGCCACCAGTGATTGGGGCTTGGGGACAGATACGCAGTATTTT.

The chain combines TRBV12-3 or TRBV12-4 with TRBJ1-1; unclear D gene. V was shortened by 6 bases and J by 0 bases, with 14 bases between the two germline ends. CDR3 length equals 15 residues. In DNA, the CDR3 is TGTGCCAGCAGCTCCCACGGGCCGTTGAACACTGAAGCTTTCTTT. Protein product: CASSSHGPLNTEAFF.

The DNA of the CDR3 is TGCGCCAGCAGCCAAGATGCAAGCACAGAGACCCAGTACTTC. Encoded protein: CASSQDASTETQYF. The rearrangement joins TRBV4-3 to TRBJ2-5; no firm D call. Per germline, CDR1 LGHNA and CDR2 YSLEER. V was cut by 0 bases and J by 4 bases, with 9 bases left in between. CDR3 size: 14 residues.

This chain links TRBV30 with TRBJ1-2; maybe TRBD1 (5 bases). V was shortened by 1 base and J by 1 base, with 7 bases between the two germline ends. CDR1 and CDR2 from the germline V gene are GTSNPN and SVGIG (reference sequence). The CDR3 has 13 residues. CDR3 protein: CAWSGDYNYGYTF. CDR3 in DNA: TGTGCCTGGAGTGGGGACTATAACTATGGCTACACCTTC.

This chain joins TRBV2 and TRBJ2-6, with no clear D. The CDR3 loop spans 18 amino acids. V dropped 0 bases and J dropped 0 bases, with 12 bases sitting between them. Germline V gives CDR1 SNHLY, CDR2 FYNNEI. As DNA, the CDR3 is TGTGCCAGCAGTGAAGCGCTTCTGAGGACCTCTGGGGCCAACGTCCTGACTTTC. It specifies CASSEALLRTSGANVLTF.